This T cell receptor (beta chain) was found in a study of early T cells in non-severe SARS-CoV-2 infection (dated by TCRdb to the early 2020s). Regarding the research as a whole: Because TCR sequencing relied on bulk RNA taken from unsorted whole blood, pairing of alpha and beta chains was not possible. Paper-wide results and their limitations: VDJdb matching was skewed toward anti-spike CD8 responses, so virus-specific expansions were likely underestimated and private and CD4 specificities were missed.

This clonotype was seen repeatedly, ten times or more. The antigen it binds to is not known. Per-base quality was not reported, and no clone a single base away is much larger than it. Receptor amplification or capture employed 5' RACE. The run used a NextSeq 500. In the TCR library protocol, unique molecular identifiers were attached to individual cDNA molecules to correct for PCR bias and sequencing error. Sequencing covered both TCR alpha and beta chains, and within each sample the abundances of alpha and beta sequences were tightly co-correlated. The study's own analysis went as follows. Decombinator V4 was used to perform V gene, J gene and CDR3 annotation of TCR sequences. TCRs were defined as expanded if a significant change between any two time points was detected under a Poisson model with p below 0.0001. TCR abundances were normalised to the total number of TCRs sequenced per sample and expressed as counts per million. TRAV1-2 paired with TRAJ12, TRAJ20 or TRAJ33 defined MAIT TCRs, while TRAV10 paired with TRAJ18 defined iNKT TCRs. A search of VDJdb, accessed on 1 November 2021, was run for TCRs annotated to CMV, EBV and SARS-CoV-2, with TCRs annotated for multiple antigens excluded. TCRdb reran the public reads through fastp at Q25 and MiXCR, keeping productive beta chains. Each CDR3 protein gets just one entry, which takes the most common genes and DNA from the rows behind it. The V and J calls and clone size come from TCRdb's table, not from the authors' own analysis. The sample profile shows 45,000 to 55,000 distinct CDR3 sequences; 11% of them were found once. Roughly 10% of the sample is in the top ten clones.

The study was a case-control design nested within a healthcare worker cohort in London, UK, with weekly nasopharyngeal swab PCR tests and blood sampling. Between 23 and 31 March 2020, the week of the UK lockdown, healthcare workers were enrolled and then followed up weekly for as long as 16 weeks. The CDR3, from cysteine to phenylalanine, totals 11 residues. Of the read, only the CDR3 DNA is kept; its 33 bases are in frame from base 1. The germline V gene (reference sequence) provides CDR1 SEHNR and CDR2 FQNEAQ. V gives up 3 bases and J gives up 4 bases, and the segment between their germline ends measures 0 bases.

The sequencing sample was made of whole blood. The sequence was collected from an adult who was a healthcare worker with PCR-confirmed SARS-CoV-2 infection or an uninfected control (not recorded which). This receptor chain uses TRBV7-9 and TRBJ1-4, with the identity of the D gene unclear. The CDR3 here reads CASSFNEKLFF. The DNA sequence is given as TGTGCCAGCAGCTTTAATGAAAAACTGTTTTTT. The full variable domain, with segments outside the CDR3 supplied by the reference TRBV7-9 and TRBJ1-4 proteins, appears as DTGVSQNPRHKITKRGQNVTFRCDPISEHNRLYWYRQTLGQGPEFLTYFQNEAQLEKSRLLSDRFSAERPKGSFSTLEIQRTEQGDSAMYLCASSFNEKLFFGSGTQLSVL.